This is a list of T cell receptor beta chains from one sample in a study of identical twins. TCRdb independently ran MiXCR on the 5' RACE reads; one entry per CDR3 protein. The data contain more than 1.5 million distinct CDR3 sequences, around 33% of them seen just once; the ten biggest clones take up over 0.25%. Sequencing used cord blood. All receptors come from a newborn girl in good health. The CDR3 runs from the conserved cysteine through the conserved F or W. Fields, in order: V gene, D gene, J gene, clone size, CDR3 protein, CDR3 DNA. D genes are given only for firm matches. Clone size is shown for a subset of rows, as once, few, many or a class of expanded clone.

TRBV20-1	TRBD1	TRBJ1-2	-	CSASRGQHGYTF	TGCAGTGCTAGTAGGGGGCAGCATGGCTACACCTTC
TRBV7-6	-	TRBJ2-3	few	CASSLGGMPGDTQYF	TGTGCCAGCAGCTTAGGGGGTATGCCAGGAGATACGCAGTATTTT
TRBV21-1	-	TRBJ2-1	-	CASSKRGGLNEQFF	TGCGCCAGCAGCAAACGGGGGGGGCTGAATGAGCAGTTCTTC
TRBV7-6	TRBD2	TRBJ2-3	-	CASSARHRTSLTDTQYF	TGTGCCAGCAGCGCTAGACATCGGACTAGTTTAACCGATACGCAGTATTTT
TRBV7-2	-	TRBJ2-1	few	CASSLARQTHEQFF	TGTGCCAGCAGCTTAGCAAGACAGACCCATGAGCAGTTCTTC
TRBV4-1	-	TRBJ2-4	few	CASSQDQRGKNIQYF	TGCGCCAGCAGCCAAGATCAGCGCGGCAAAAACATTCAGTACTTC
TRBV2	-	TRBJ1-5	-	CASNSQGNNQPQHF	TGTGCCAGCAATAGTCAGGGGAACAATCAGCCCCAGCATTTT
TRBV9	TRBD1	TRBJ1-1	-	CASSVHRDRGDRTEAFF	TGTGCCAGCAGCGTGCACCGGGACAGGGGGGATAGGACTGAAGCTTTCTTT
TRBV11-3	TRBD2	TRBJ2-1	-	CASSGGVSHEQFF	TGTGCCAGCAGCGGGGGGGTCTCACATGAGCAGTTCTTC
TRBV29-1	TRBD2	TRBJ2-1	once	CSVAYGRAGNEQFF	TGCAGCGTTGCCTACGGGAGGGCCGGCAATGAGCAGTTCTTC
TRBV3-1	-	TRBJ2-1	-	CASGVANEQFF	TGTGCCAGCGGAGTTGCCAATGAGCAGTTCTTC
TRBV7-2	-	TRBJ2-2	-	CASRNAGTLNTGELFF	TGTGCCAGCAGGAATGCCGGGACTTTGAACACCGGGGAGCTGTTTTTT
TRBV20-1	TRBD2	TRBJ2-7	few	CSASPGLARSSYEQYF	TGCAGTGCTTCACCGGGACTAGCGAGGAGCTCCTACGAGCAGTACTTC
TRBV12-3/TRBV12-4	TRBD1	TRBJ1-4	-	CASRDFTGGLNEKLFF	TGTGCCAGCAGGGACTTTACAGGGGGACTTAATGAAAAACTGTTTTTT
TRBV20-1	TRBD2	TRBJ2-1	-	CSAYGGSGGGNEQFF	TGCAGTGCCTATGGTGGTAGCGGGGGGGGGAATGAGCAGTTCTTC
TRBV9	-	TRBJ2-3	-	CASSAAAWDTQYF	TGTGCCAGCAGCGCCGCGGCATGGGATACGCAGTATTTT
TRBV5-1	TRBD2	TRBJ2-2	few	CASSLNERGPLNTGELFF	TGCGCCAGCAGCTTGAATGAGCGGGGGCCCTTAAACACCGGGGAGCTGTTTTTT
TRBV20-1	TRBD1	TRBJ1-2	few	CSASVGDRDYGYTF	TGCAGTGCTAGTGTGGGGGACAGGGACTATGGCTACACCTTC
TRBV25-1	-	TRBJ2-1	once	CASSGVLVASPDSSETQFF	TGTGCCAGCAGTGGGGTCCTGGTTGCGTCCCCGGACAGTTCAGAGACCCAGTTCTTC
TRBV7-2	TRBD1	TRBJ1-5	few	CASSFQGARYQPQHF	TGTGCCAGCAGCTTCCAGGGGGCGAGGTATCAGCCCCAGCATTTT
TRBV5-1	-	TRBJ2-1	few	CASSLAPYRSDGEQFF	TGCGCCAGCAGCTTGGCCCCTTATAGGAGTGATGGTGAGCAGTTCTTC
TRBV20-1	-	TRBJ2-1	-	CSASTGPLSYNEQFF	TGCAGTGCTAGTACGGGGCCCCTCTCCTACAATGAGCAGTTCTTC
TRBV9	-	TRBJ2-1	-	CASSVEVSYNERFF	TGTGCCAGCAGCGTAGAGGTCTCCTACAATGAGCGGTTCTTC
TRBV3-1	-	TRBJ1-5	few	CASSQAGSQGSNQPQHF	TGTGCCAGCAGCCAAGCCGGCTCACAGGGAAGCAATCAGCCCCAGCATTTT
TRBV20-1	-	TRBJ2-5	-	CSAREASWATQYF	TGCAGTGCTAGAGAGGCTAGCTGGGCGACCCAGTACTTC
TRBV3-1	TRBD2	TRBJ2-7	many	CASSQGLAATYEQYF	TGTGCCAGCAGCCAAGGACTAGCCGCCACCTACGAGCAGTACTTC
TRBV29-1	-	TRBJ1-1	-	CSVVNDRDIFYGNTEAFF	TGCAGCGTTGTAAATGATAGGGACATATTCTATGGCAACACTGAAGCTTTCTTT
TRBV7-2	-	TRBJ1-1	few	CASSLTLKVAFF	TGTGCCAGCAGCTTAACCTTAAAAGTGGCTTTCTTT
TRBV7-6	-	TRBJ2-3	few	CASSLGRKGSDTQYF	TGTGCCAGCAGCTTAGGGAGAAAGGGGTCAGATACGCAGTATTTT
TRBV6-5	TRBD2	TRBJ2-7	many	CASSYGTSGSYEQYF	TGTGCCAGCAGTTACGGGACTAGCGGCTCCTACGAGCAGTACTTC
TRBV20-1	-	TRBJ2-6	-	CSASPTGSGANVLTF	TGCAGTGCTAGCCCGACAGGCTCTGGGGCCAACGTCCTGACTTTC
TRBV5-6	-	TRBJ2-3	many	CASSSQRGGSIDTQYF	TGTGCCAGCAGCTCCCAAAGGGGGGGTAGTATAGATACGCAGTATTTT
TRBV6-1	TRBD1	TRBJ2-4	few	CASRPRGLENIQYF	TGTGCCAGCAGACCCAGGGGGCTTGAAAACATTCAGTACTTC
TRBV4-2	-	TRBJ2-1	-	CASSQVPGGNEQFF	TGTGCCAGCAGCCAAGTTCCCGGGGGCAATGAGCAGTTCTTC
TRBV4-1	-	TRBJ2-5	-	CASSQDRRGGGQETQYF	TGCGCCAGCAGCCAAGATCGCAGGGGCGGGGGCCAAGAGACCCAGTACTTC
TRBV12-3/TRBV12-4	TRBD2	TRBJ2-1	many	CASSGLASSYNEQFF	TGTGCCAGCAGTGGACTAGCGAGCTCCTACAATGAGCAGTTCTTC
TRBV6-1	TRBD2	TRBJ2-3	few	CASSLHLAGGTDTQYF	TGTGCCAGCAGTCTCCATCTAGCGGGTGGAACAGATACGCAGTATTTT
TRBV2	-	TRBJ1-3	-	CASTETAGGGNTIYF	TGTGCCAGCACCGAAACGGCAGGAGGTGGAAACACCATATATTTT
TRBV6-1	-	TRBJ2-7	-	CASSERGNYYYEQYF	TGTGCCAGCAGTGAAAGAGGAAACTACTACTACGAGCAGTACTTC
TRBV2	TRBD1	TRBJ2-1	once	CASSGETGPAYNEQFF	TGTGCCAGCAGTGGGGAGACAGGGCCGGCCTACAATGAGCAGTTCTTC
TRBV6-1	TRBD2	TRBJ2-1	once	CTSSKAGGPLREQFF	TGTACCAGCAGTAAAGCGGGAGGGCCTCTTCGGGAGCAGTTCTTC
TRBV5-1	-	TRBJ2-7	-	CASSSRQTRGGGYEQYF	TGCGCCAGCAGTTCAAGACAGACAAGGGGGGGCGGCTACGAGCAGTACTTC
TRBV4-2	TRBD1	TRBJ2-5	few	CASSQAGTGAQETQYF	TGTGCCAGCAGCCAAGCCGGGACAGGGGCCCAAGAGACCCAGTACTTC
TRBV27	-	TRBJ2-1	-	CASSPPEYNEQFF	TGTGCCAGCAGTCCCCCAGAGTACAATGAGCAGTTCTTC
TRBV20-1	-	TRBJ1-6	-	CSARDRLEVLNSPLHF	TGCAGTGCTAGAGATCGCTTAGAGGTCTTAAATTCACCCCTCCACTTT
TRBV5-6	TRBD2	TRBJ2-5	-	CASSLLVAFSGETQYF	TGTGCCAGCAGCTTGTTGGTAGCATTTAGCGGGGAGACCCAGTACTTC
TRBV12-3/TRBV12-4	-	TRBJ2-1	-	CASSRGPTLYNEQFF	TGTGCCAGCAGCCGGGGGCCGACCCTGTACAATGAGCAGTTCTTC
TRBV7-8	-	TRBJ2-5	-	CASSLISRGEYF	TGTGCCAGCAGCTTAATCTCGAGGGGAGAGTACTTC
TRBV9	-	TRBJ2-3	few	CASSVTNTDTQYF	TGTGCCAGCAGCGTAACGAACACAGATACGCAGTATTTT
TRBV13	TRBD2	TRBJ2-3	few	CASSINLAGVTDTQYF	TGTGCCAGCAGCATAAACCTAGCGGGAGTCACAGATACGCAGTATTTT
TRBV12-3/TRBV12-4	TRBD1	TRBJ2-5	-	CASSRTGNNEQYF	TGTGCCAGCAGTCGGACAGGGAACAATGAGCAGTACTTC
TRBV2	TRBD2	TRBJ2-1	-	CASRRREGYNEQFF	TGTGCCAGCAGGAGGCGGGAGGGGTACAATGAGCAGTTCTTC
TRBV6-6	TRBD1	TRBJ1-3	-	CASSYSKRGHSGNTIYF	TGTGCCAGCAGTTACTCCAAAAGGGGGCACTCTGGAAACACCATATATTTT
TRBV20-1	TRBD2	TRBJ2-1	-	CSALPQTSGAYNEQFF	TGCAGTGCTCTACCCCAGACTAGCGGGGCCTACAATGAGCAGTTCTTC
TRBV3-1	-	TRBJ2-3	-	CASSQETGKATDTQYF	TGTGCCAGCAGCCAAGAAACGGGAAAGGCCACAGATACGCAGTATTTT
TRBV6-5	TRBD1	TRBJ1-1	few	CASSYSNRGWRTEAFF	TGTGCCAGCAGTTACTCTAACAGGGGGTGGAGAACTGAAGCTTTCTTT
TRBV24-1	TRBD2	TRBJ2-3	-	CATSGLAGSTDTQYF	TGTGCCACCAGTGGTCTAGCGGGAAGCACAGATACGCAGTATTTT